This T cell receptor (beta chain) originates from a study of OX40 agonist ivuxolimab in advanced cancers. For the study at large: An agonistic anti-OX40 (CD134) antibody, ivuxolimab, was used to treat the patients. Previous treatment with anti-PD-1, anti-PD-L1 or anti-CTLA-4 therapy was allowed; 30% to 50% had received some.

General observations from the study: The study observed clonal expansion of CD4+ and CD8+ blood T cells by week 6 at 0.1 to 3.0 mg/kg.

Germline CDR1 SGHNT, CDR2 YYREEE (reference sequence). V dropped 0 bases and J dropped 0 bases, with 8 bases sitting between them. CDR3 length: 15 amino acids. This table comes from immunoSEQ multiplex PCR, and its TCRdb copy is limited to in-frame clones, with some not included. Of about 77,000 clones listed, less than 90% are singletons. Of note for this clone: What it recognizes is unknown. Other DNA sequences within the sample encode an identical CDR3.

The TCR comes from an adult with an advanced solid tumor such as melanoma, head and neck, liver or kidney cancer. This rearrangement joins TRBV5-4 to TRBJ2-3; maybe TRBD2 (5 bases). The specimen comprised CD4+ or CD8+ T cells sorted from blood, sampled in a trial of the OX40 agonist ivuxolimab. The DNA for the CDR3 is TGTGCCAGCAGCTTGGGGACTCCCAGCACAGATACGCAGTATTTT. Translated, it gives CASSLGTPSTDTQYF.